Presented here are 31 T cell receptor beta chains from one specimen sequenced in a study of T-cell reconstitution after alpha-beta-depleted transplantation in children. Preparing the TCRbeta library involved the use of unique molecular identifiers. TCRdb recomputed calls from the PCR reads with MiXCR, one row per CDR3 protein. This sample carries hundreds of thousands of distinct CDR3 sequences, 15% to 20% of them seen once, and the ten largest clones take approximately 1.1%. The sample consisted of PBMCs from the stem cell graft donor, taken from the stem cell graft. Every receptor here comes from a human donor who donated a stem cell graft to a child with acute myeloid leukemia.

CDR3 amino acids: CASSQDPGWGVTEAFF. The CDR3 DNA follows: TGTGCCAGCAGCCAAGACCCGGGATGGGGGGTCACTGAAGCTTTCTTT. The rearrangement joins TRBV4-2 to TRBJ1-1, with TRBD1 as a possible D gene (5 bases). The V gene's germline CDR1 is LGHNA and CDR2 YNFKEQ. The length of the CDR3 is 16 residues. V lost 0 bases, J lost 4 bases, and 15 bases lay in between.

At least ten counts were recorded for this clonotype. J is TRBJ1-6 and V is TRBV20-1; no definite D call. Germline V gene data show CDR1 as DFQATT and CDR2 as SNEGSKA (reference sequence). CDR3 length equals 14 residues. V was pared by 0 bases and J by 7 bases, with 10 bases between. DNA for the CDR3: TGCAGTGCTAGAGATTGGCAGCAGAATTCACCCCTCCACTTT. This codes for CSARDWQQNSPLHF.

The table lists this clonotype with many counts. V and J are TRBV10-3 and TRBJ1-1; TRBD1 might be the D (5 bases). V gave up 7 bases and J gave up 0 bases, with 9 bases separating them. This CDR3 comprises 13 residues. CDR1 is ENHRY and CDR2 is SYGVKD in the germline V gene. This CDR3 reads CAINGAMNTEAFF. Here the CDR3 DNA reads TGTGCCATCAACGGGGCGATGAACACTGAAGCTTTCTTT.

The rearrangement links TRBV5-1 to TRBJ2-7, with 9 nucleotides matching TRBD1. The CDR3 runs 15 residues. The V gene's germline CDR1 is SGHRS and CDR2 YFSETQ. Unmatched junction bases numbered 10, after V lost 4 bases and J lost 5 bases. CDR3 amino acids: CASSPLDRGGDEQYF. CDR3 coding DNA: TGCGCCAGCAGCCCACTGGACAGGGGTGGAGACGAGCAGTACTTC.

This clonotype was observed many times. The chain carries TRBV20-1 and TRBJ1-4; D is undetermined. The V end lost 6 bases, the J end lost 7 bases, and 15 bases lay between the germline ends. The CDR3 spans 13 residues. Germline CDR1 reads DFQATT; CDR2 reads SNEGSKA (reference sequence). CDR3 nucleotide sequence: TGCAGTGCCGGACCTGCCGAGGTTGAAAAACTGTTTTTT. This sequence encodes CSAGPAEVEKLFF.

The gene calls are TRBV20-1 and TRBJ2-3, with D perhaps assigned TRBD1 or TRBD2 (5 bases each). With 2 bases removed from V and 0 bases from J, the gap between germline ends came to 9 bases. The CDR3 spans 14 residues. Germline loops: CDR1 DFQATT, CDR2 SNEGSKA (reference sequence). The CDR3 nucleotides read TGCAGTGCTAGAACCCGGGACAGCACAGATACGCAGTATTTT. This gives the protein CSARTRDSTDTQYF.

The genes are TRBV7-8 and TRBJ2-1, with D unresolved. The ends were cut back, 5 bases at V and 3 bases at J, with 11 bases in the middle. This CDR3 comprises 14 residues. Looked up from germline, CDR1 is SGHVS and CDR2 is FQNEAQ. The CDR3 loop reads CASSPRVDYNEQFF. DNA of the CDR3: TGTGCCAGCAGCCCCCGGGTCGACTACAATGAGCAGTTCTTC.

This clonotype was seen many times. The chain couples TRBV5-1 to TRBJ2-1; a possible D gene is TRBD1 (5 bases). Germline lookup yields CDR1 SGHRS and CDR2 YFSETQ. The CDR3 length is 15 residues. V was shortened by 3 bases and J by 2 bases, with 12 bases between the two germline ends. This chain's CDR3 is CASSSRPGTYNEQFF. CDR3 in DNA: TGCGCCAGCAGCTCCCGACCAGGGACCTACAATGAGCAGTTCTTC.

The chain uses TRBV7-2 and TRBJ2-3, with a weak D call TRBD2 (6 bases). V lost 8 bases, J lost 0 bases, and 9 bases lay in between. The CDR3 contains 13 residues. The germline V gene has CDR1 SGHTA and CDR2 FQGNSA. The CDR3: CASREKSTDTQYF. Here the CDR3 DNA reads TGTGCCAGCCGGGAGAAAAGCACAGATACGCAGTATTTT.

This clonotype was counted between two and nine times. This chain uses TRBV2 with TRBJ2-7; D call uncertain. V gave up 4 bases and J gave up 0 bases, with 7 bases separating them. CDR1 is SNHLY and CDR2 is FYNNEI in the germline V gene. CDR3 length equals 13 residues. CDR3 nucleotide sequence: TGTGCCAGCAGTGGTGTCAGCTCCTACGAGCAGTACTTC. This gives the protein CASSGVSSYEQYF. The whole variable domain, remainder taken from reference TRBV2 and TRBJ2-7, is EPEVTQTPSHQVTQMGQEVILRCVPISNHLYFYWYRQILGQKVEFLVSFYNNEISEKSEIFDDQFSVERPDGSNFTLKIRSTKLEDSAMYFCASSGVSSYEQYFGPGTRLTVT.

V usage is TRBV6-4 and J usage is TRBJ1-1; 10 bases map to TRBD1. V shed 8 bases and J 4 bases; nucleotides not matched to a gene: 19. The germline CDR1 and CDR2 sequences are MRHNA and SNTAGT. The CDR3 is 18 amino acids. In nucleotides, the CDR3 is TGTGCCAGCTGTTTAGGCGCGGGACAGGGGTTATCGGGCACTGAAGCTTTCTTT. It codes for CASCLGAGQGLSGTEAFF.

This clonotype came up a few times. J is TRBJ2-7 and V is TRBV7-2; no definite D call. With 1 base removed from V and 3 bases from J, the gap between germline ends came to 10 bases. The CDR3 runs to 14 residues. The V gene's germline CDR1 is SGHTA and CDR2 FQGNSA. The CDR3 sequence: CASSLGAGIYEQYF. CDR3 DNA: TGTGCCAGCAGCTTAGGTGCTGGCATCTACGAGCAGTACTTC.

This clonotype showed up many times. The V and J genes are TRBV6-5 and TRBJ2-2, with 7 bases lining up with TRBD1. In germline, CDR1 is MNHEY, CDR2 SVGAGI. The CDR3 is made up of 15 amino acids. The V gene end was trimmed by 2 bases and the J gene end by 1 base; junction bases not matched to a gene: 1. The CDR3: CASSYRDRNTGELFF. CDR3 nucleotides: TGTGCCAGCAGTTACCGGGACAGGAACACCGGGGAGCTGTTTTTT.

CDR3 loop: CSALSGTVQETQYF. Here the CDR3 DNA reads TGCAGTGCTCTTTCCGGGACAGTGCAAGAGACCCAGTACTTC. The V gene is TRBV20-1, the J gene TRBJ2-5; 7 bases agree with TRBD1. Looked up from germline, CDR1 is DFQATT and CDR2 is SNEGSKA (reference sequence). The J segment lost 2 bases and the V segment lost 5 bases, leaving 8 bases of the junction unmatched. There are 14 residues in the CDR3.

The chain couples TRBV7-3 to TRBJ1-4; 8 nucleotides align to TRBD1. This CDR3 has 15 residues. The germline V gene encodes CDR1 SGHTA and CDR2 FQGTGA. The ends lost 3 bases at V and 5 bases at J; junction bases unmatched: 5. CDR3 loop: CASSFTGGANEKLFF. The CDR3, as DNA: TGTGCCAGCAGCTTTACAGGGGGAGCCAATGAAAAACTGTTTTTT.

This clonotype was found many times. The chain is built from TRBV7-3 and TRBJ2-7, with D tentatively TRBD1 (5 bases). CDR3 length: 15 residues. V dropped 4 bases and J dropped 4 bases, with 17 bases sitting between them. CDR1 is SGHTA, CDR2 FQGTGA, per germline. CDR3 nucleotide sequence: TGTGCCAGCAGCTCCTTTGCAGGGCGGCGTTACGAGCAGTACTTC. Amino acids: CASSSFAGRRYEQYF.

The rearrangement joins TRBV7-2 to TRBJ2-1; a possible D gene is TRBD2 (7 bases). The CDR3 has 15 residues. Germline values: CDR1 SGHTA, CDR2 FQGNSA. Trimming stripped 3 bases from V and 6 bases from J, with 15 bases between. The CDR3 bases are TGTGCCAGCAGCTTGGGGGGGCGGACCCCCAATGAGCAGTTCTTC. Translated, it gives CASSLGGRTPNEQFF. The whole variable domain, filled in from reference TRBV7-2 and TRBJ2-1, reads GAGVSQSPSNKVTEKGKDVELRCDPISGHTALYWYRQSLGQGLEFLIYFQGNSAPDKSGLPSDRFSAERTGGSVSTLTIQRTQQEDSAVYLCASSLGGRTPNEQFFGPGTRLTVL.

This clonotype has a handful of counts. V gene TRBV9 combines with J gene TRBJ1-2, with TRBD1 as a possible D gene (6 bases). CDR1 SGDLS and CDR2 YYNGEE come from the germline V gene. The CDR3 has 15 amino acids. Trimming took 4 bases from V and 2 from J, leaving 15 bases between them. In DNA, the CDR3 is TGTGCCAGCAGCCCGGGACACCAAATAAACTATGGCTACACCTTC. Translation gives CASSPGHQINYGYTF. Drawing the rest from reference TRBV9 and TRBJ1-2, the complete variable domain is DSGVTQTPKHLITATGQRVTLRCSPRSGDLSVYWYQQSLDQGLQFLIQYYNGEERAKGNILERFSAQQFPDLHSELNLSSLELGDSALYFCASSPGHQINYGYTFGSGTRLTVV.

The gene calls are TRBV29-1 and TRBJ2-3; 8 bases map to TRBD1. The J segment lost 7 bases and the V segment lost 8 bases, leaving 5 bases of the junction unmatched. This CDR3 contains 11 residues. CDR1 is SQVTM and CDR2 is ANQGSEA in the germline V gene. The CDR3 loop is CSFWTGYTQYF. The CDR3 DNA reads TGCAGCTTTTGGACAGGGTATACGCAGTATTTT.

This clonotype was found many times. The chain combines TRBV6-5 with TRBJ2-1; D call uncertain. Trimming left V 2 bases short and J 2 bases short, with 7 bases between. The germline CDR1 and CDR2 sequences are MNHEY and SVGAGI. This CDR3 is built from 14 residues. The DNA of the CDR3 is TGTGCCAGCAGTTACCCCACTCCCTACAATGAGCAGTTCTTC. Its protein product is CASSYPTPYNEQFF.

This clonotype has only one observation. A read error may explain this, as a much larger clone is one base away. The chain carries TRBV20-1 and TRBJ2-1; D is ambiguous. With 5 bases removed from V and 9 bases from J, the gap between germline ends came to 20 bases. CDR1 is DFQATT and CDR2 is SNEGSKA in the germline V gene (reference sequence). This CDR3 has 14 amino acids. The CDR3, as DNA: TGCAGTGCTTGCAAACTTCTTGCTGGTGGTGAGCAGTTCTTC. Protein sequence: CSACKLLAGGEQFF.

V is TRBV27 and J is TRBJ2-3; D may be TRBD1 or TRBD2 (5 bases each). Per the germline V gene, CDR1 is MNHEY and CDR2 is SMNVEV (reference sequence). The germline V and J ends were trimmed by 2 bases and 1 base, with 13 bases remaining between them. The CDR3 runs 16 residues. The CDR3 nucleotides are TGTGCCAGCAGTTTAAGCCTGGGACCGGGCACAGATACGCAGTATTTT. It codes for CASSLSLGPGTDTQYF.

This clonotype came up many times. This chain links TRBV20-1 with TRBJ2-3, with D tentatively TRBD2 (5 bases). Germline assignment: CDR1 DFQATT and CDR2 SNEGSKA (reference sequence). The CDR3 has 16 amino acids. V gave up 6 bases and J gave up 1 base, with 20 bases separating them. Written as DNA, the CDR3 is TGCAGTGCCGGTCGATTCCGGGGAAGCGGCACAGATACGCAGTATTTT. Amino acids: CSAGRFRGSGTDTQYF.

The chain combines TRBV11-1 with TRBJ2-1; the D is unclear. The V gene's germline CDR1 is SGHAT and CDR2 FQDESV (reference sequence). CDR3 length: 15 amino acids. The germline V and J ends were trimmed by 9 bases and 0 bases, with 15 bases remaining between them. The DNA of the CDR3 is TGTGCCAGTCTCCAAACAGTTAGCTCCTACAATGAGCAGTTCTTC. Translated: CASLQTVSSYNEQFF.

The chain carries TRBV7-6 and TRBJ2-2; tentative D call: TRBD1 (6 bases). Germline-derived CDR1 and CDR2 are SGHVS and FNYEAQ. V was clipped by 0 bases and J by 7 bases, with 9 bases between them. There are 14 residues in the CDR3. In DNA form, the CDR3 reads TGTGCCAGCAGCTTAGCAGGGGGTCTCGGGGAGCTGTTTTTT. The encoded protein is CASSLAGGLGELFF.

This clonotype was observed a few times. At one end the junction does not follow the germline gene, possibly because of a read error. This chain joins TRBV7-9 and TRBJ1-2, with 9 bases that match TRBD1. This CDR3 has 13 amino acids. The germline CDR1 and CDR2 sequences are SEHNR and FQNEAQ (reference sequence). The CDR3 protein is CASSLADRGPHCF. The CDR3 DNA follows: TGTGCCAGCAGCTTGGCGGACAGGGGCCCACACTGTTTC.

The V call is TRBV7-2, the J call TRBJ2-7; TRBD2 matches 11 bases. This CDR3 has 15 amino acids. V gave up 5 bases and J gave up 5 bases; unmatched junction bases: 8. CDR1 and CDR2 from the germline V gene are SGHTA and FQGNSA. The CDR3 sequence: CASSPVAGGTDEQYF. The CDR3 DNA sequence: TGTGCCAGCAGCCCTGTAGCGGGGGGGACCGACGAGCAGTACTTC.

In this sample, this clonotype turned up a few times. One base away lies a much larger clone, so this may be a sequencing read error. The rearrangement uses TRBV4-3 and TRBJ2-5, with 9 bases lining up with TRBD2. Germline V gives CDR1 LGHNA, CDR2 YSLEER. CDR3 length: 15 amino acids. CDR3 loop: CAGSQARGGEETQYF. The CDR3 nucleotides are TGCGCCGGCAGCCAAGCGCGGGGGGGAGAAGAGACCCAGTACTTC.

This clonotype occurred many times. This chain connects TRBV12-3 or TRBV12-4 to TRBJ1-5; tentatively, D is TRBD1 (5 bases). Trimming cost V 5 bases and J 3 bases, with 14 bases left between them. This CDR3 contains 15 residues. This CDR3 is CASSASGKDNQPQHF. The CDR3 bases are TGTGCCAGCAGTGCCTCAGGGAAGGACAATCAGCCCCAGCATTTT.

The chain carries TRBV10-3 and TRBJ1-1, with D unresolved. The CDR3 is made up of 13 amino acids. Germline values: CDR1 ENHRY, CDR2 SYGVKD. The V gene lost 1 base and the J gene lost 6 bases, with 9 bases spanning the gap. The CDR3 DNA reads TGTGCCATCAGTGAGTTAAAGGGATCTGAAGCTTTCTTT. Protein sequence: CAISELKGSEAFF.

This clonotype was recorded at least ten times. The rearrangement links TRBV4-3 to TRBJ2-3, with 11 bases identical to TRBD2. Germline loops: CDR1 LGHNA, CDR2 YSLEER. The V segment lost 0 bases and the J segment 3 bases; nucleotides outside the gene matches: 5. The CDR3 is made up of 17 amino acids. Written as DNA, the CDR3 is TGCGCCAGCAGCCAAGAGTCGGGACTAGCGGTGACAGATACGCAGTATTTT. It translates to CASSQESGLAVTDTQYF.